This T cell receptor (beta chain) derives from a study of blood T cell repertoires in COVID-19. TCRdb's table, derived via immunoSEQ multiplex PCR, lists solely in-frame clones and lacks some. The data contain just under 300,000 clones, around 84% of them singletons. The V gene lost 4 bases and the J gene lost 4 bases, with 18 bases spanning the gap. CDR1 and CDR2 from the germline V gene are SGHDT and YYEEEE. The CDR3 sequence is 15 residues long. The chain couples TRBV5-6 to TRBJ2-7; tentative D call: TRBD1 (5 bases). Sequencing used peripheral blood. The origin of this receptor is a man aged 70-80 years with acute or convalescent COVID-19. DNA of the CDR3: TGTGCCAGCAGCGCCTACCCCCGACAGCCTTACGAGCAGTACTTC. Protein: CASSAYPRQPYEQYF.